This paragraph reports one TCR beta chain. In the original processing: Scientists estimated how many nucleated cells there were by amplifying reference gene primers. The data were produced by immunoSEQ multiplex PCR, yet TCRdb's version contains in-frame clones alone and is incomplete. V and J calls and clone size follow that table, whereas D and trimming were derived from the DNA. Of roughly 20,000 clones listed, around three quarters are singletons. The data are from a study of blood T cell repertoires in COVID-19. This CDR3 has 15 residues. V lost 5 bases and J lost 0, with 14 bases in between. The germline gives CDR1 MNHEY, CDR2 SMNVEV (reference sequence).

This sequence originates from a man aged 55-75 years with active COVID-19. V gene TRBV27 combines with J gene TRBJ2-7, with D possibly TRBD1 on 5 matching bases. Sequenced: peripheral blood. Here the CDR3 reads CASSPSQGRSYEQYF. The CDR3 DNA sequence: TGTGCCAGCAGTCCCTCCCAGGGTCGCTCCTACGAGCAGTACTTC.